This T cell receptor beta chain was identified during a study of T-cell memory formation after mild COVID-19. In regard to this clonotype: Its antigen is unidentified.

The study's findings and limits: Clonal second-wave expansions that peaked on day 37 had unconfirmed SARS-CoV-2 specificity. Contracting CD4+ clones were located mainly in CM and EM, and CD8+ clones in EMRA. Day 15 to 85 contractors were CD4/CD8 balanced; later expanders leaned CD4+.

Amplification by 5'RACE using constant-segment primers produced TCR alpha and TCR beta cDNA libraries that carried sample barcodes and UMIs. TCRdb re-analysed the 5' RACE reads in MiXCR, keeping a single row per CDR3 protein. There are some 290,000 distinct CDR3 sequences in the sample; 15% to 20% occur only once, and around 23% lies in the top ten. This receptor was taken from a man younger than 35 who had mild COVID-19 (a few samples of this study predate the infection). Cell type and time point are not known. The material sequenced was PBMCs or a T cell subset sorted from them (not recorded which).

The CDR3 is CASSLTHSPGTLADTQYF. DNA for the CDR3: TGTGCCAGCAGCCTCACCCATAGCCCCGGGACCTTGGCAGATACGCAGTATTTT. The chain carries TRBV7-2 and TRBJ2-3; possibly TRBD1 or TRBD2 for D (5 bases each). V was clipped by 5 bases and J by 4 bases, with 25 bases between them. This CDR3 has 18 amino acids. The V gene's germline CDR1 is SGHTA and CDR2 FQGNSA.